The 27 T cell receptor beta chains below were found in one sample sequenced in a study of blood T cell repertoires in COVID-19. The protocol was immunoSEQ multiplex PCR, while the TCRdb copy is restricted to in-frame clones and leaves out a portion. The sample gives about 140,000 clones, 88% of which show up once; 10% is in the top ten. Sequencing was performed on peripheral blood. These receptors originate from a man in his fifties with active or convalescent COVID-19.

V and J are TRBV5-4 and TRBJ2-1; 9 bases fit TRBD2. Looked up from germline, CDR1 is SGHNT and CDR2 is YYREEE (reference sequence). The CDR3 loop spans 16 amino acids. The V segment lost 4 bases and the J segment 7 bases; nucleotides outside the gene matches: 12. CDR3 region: CASSPPSGEATNEQFF. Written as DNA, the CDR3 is TGTGCCAGCAGCCCACCTAGCGGGGAGGCTACTAATGAGCAGTTCTTC.

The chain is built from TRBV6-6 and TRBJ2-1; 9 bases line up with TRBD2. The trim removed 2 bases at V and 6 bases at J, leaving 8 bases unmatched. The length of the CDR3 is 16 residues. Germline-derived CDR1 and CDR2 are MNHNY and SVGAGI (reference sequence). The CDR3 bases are TGTGCCAGCAGTTACGGGCGGGAGGGCCCGGGCAATGAGCAGTTCTTC. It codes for CASSYGREGPGNEQFF.

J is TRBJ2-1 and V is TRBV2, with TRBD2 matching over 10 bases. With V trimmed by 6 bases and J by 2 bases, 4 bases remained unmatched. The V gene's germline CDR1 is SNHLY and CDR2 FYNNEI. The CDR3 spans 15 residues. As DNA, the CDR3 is TGTGCCAGCAGCGTTCTAGCGGGGGCCTACAATGAGCAGTTCTTC. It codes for CASSVLAGAYNEQFF.

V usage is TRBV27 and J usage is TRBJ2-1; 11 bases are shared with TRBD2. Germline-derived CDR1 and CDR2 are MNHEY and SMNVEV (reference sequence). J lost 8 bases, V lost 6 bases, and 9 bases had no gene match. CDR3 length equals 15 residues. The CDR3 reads CASRRSGRAGDEQFF. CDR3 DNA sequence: TGTGCCAGCAGACGTAGCGGGAGGGCCGGAGATGAGCAGTTCTTC.

The CDR3 DNA reads as TGTGCCAGCAGCGCTAGTTCAGGGTTCTCTGGAAACACCATATATTTT. This codes for CASSASSGFSGNTIYF. V is TRBV9 and J is TRBJ1-3, with a possible D match to TRBD1 (5 bases). V dropped 3 bases and J dropped 0 bases, with 13 bases sitting between them. The CDR3 length is 16 residues. Per germline, CDR1 SGDLS and CDR2 YYNGEE.

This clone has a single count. This CDR3 is CASSSGRGSNQPQHF. In nucleotides, the CDR3 is TGTGCCAGCAGCTCCGGGCGGGGGAGCAATCAGCCCCAGCATTTT. The chain recombines TRBV5-4 with TRBJ1-5; the D gene is possibly TRBD1 (5 bases). The CDR3 has 15 amino acids. Germline lookup yields CDR1 SGHNT and CDR2 YYREEE (reference sequence). V lost 3 bases, J lost 1 base, and 11 bases lay in between.

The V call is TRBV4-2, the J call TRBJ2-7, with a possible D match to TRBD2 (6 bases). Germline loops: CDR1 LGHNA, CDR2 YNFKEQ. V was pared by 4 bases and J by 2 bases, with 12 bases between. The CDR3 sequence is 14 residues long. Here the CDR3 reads CASSPSSGAYEQYF. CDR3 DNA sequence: TGTGCCAGCAGCCCATCTTCGGGGGCCTACGAGCAGTACTTC.

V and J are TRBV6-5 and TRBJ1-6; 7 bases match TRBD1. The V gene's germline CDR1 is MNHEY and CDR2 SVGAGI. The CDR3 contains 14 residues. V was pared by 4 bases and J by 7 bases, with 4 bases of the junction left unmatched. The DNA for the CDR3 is TGTGCCAGCAGTTTTGGGACAGAGAATTCACCCCTCCACTTT. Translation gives CASSFGTENSPLHF.

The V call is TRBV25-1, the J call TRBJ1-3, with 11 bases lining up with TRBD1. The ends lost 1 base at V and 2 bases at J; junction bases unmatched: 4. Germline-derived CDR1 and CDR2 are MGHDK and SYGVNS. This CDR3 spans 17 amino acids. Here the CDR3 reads CASSESRTGGPGNTIYF. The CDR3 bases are TGTGCCAGCAGTGAATCCAGGACAGGGGGCCCTGGAAACACCATATATTTT.

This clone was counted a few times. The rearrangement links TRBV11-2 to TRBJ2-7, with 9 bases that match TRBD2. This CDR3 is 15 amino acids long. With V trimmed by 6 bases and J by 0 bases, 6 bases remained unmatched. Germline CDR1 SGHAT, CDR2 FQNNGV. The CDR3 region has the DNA TGTGCCAGCAGTCATTCGGGACTAGCCTCCTACGAGCAGTACTTC. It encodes CASSHSGLASYEQYF.

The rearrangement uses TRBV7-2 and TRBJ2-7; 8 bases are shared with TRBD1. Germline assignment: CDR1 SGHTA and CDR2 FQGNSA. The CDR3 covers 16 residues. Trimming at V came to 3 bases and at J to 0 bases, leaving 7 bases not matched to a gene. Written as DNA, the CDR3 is TGTGCCAGCAGCTTTCCGGGACAGGCGACCTCCTACGAGCAGTACTTC. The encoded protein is CASSFPGQATSYEQYF.

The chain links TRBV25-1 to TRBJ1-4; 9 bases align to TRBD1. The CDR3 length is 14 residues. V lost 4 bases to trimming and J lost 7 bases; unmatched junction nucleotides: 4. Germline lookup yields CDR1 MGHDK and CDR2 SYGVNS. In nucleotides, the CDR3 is TGTGCCAGCAGTGTGGGACAGGGAGTTGAAAAACTGTTTTTT. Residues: CASSVGQGVEKLFF.

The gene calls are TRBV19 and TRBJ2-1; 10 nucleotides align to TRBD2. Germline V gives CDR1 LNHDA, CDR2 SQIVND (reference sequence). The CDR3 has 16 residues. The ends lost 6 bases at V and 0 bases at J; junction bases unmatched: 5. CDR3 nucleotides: TGTGCCAGTAGGCGGACTAGCGGCAACTCCTACAATGAGCAGTTCTTC. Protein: CASRRTSGNSYNEQFF.

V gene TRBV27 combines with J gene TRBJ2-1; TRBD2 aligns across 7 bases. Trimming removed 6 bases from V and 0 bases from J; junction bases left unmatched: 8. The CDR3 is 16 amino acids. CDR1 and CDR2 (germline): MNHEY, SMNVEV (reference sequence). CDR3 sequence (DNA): TGTGCCAGCAGCCAAAGCGGGGCAATCTCCTACAATGAGCAGTTCTTC. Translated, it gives CASSQSGAISYNEQFF.

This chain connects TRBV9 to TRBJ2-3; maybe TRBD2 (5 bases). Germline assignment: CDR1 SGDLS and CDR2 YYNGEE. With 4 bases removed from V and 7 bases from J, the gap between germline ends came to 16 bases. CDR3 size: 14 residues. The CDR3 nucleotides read TGTGCCAGCAGCCCCGGAGGTGGGCGCAATACGCAGTATTTT. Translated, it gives CASSPGGGRNTQYF.

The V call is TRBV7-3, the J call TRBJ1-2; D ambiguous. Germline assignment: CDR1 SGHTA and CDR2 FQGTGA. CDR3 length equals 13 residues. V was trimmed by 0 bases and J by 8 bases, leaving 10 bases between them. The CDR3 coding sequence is TGTGCCAGCAGCTTAACACCGGGAGGCGGCTACACCTTC. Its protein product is CASSLTPGGGYTF.

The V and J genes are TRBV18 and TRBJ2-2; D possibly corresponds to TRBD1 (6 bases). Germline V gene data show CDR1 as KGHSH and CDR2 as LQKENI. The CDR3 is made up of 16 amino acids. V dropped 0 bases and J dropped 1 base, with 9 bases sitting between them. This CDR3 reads CASSPPRGLNTGELFF. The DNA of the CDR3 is TGTGCCAGCTCACCACCCAGGGGCCTGAACACCGGGGAGCTGTTTTTT.

CDR3 sequence: CAWSVQGGSNQPQHF. The CDR3 bases are TGTGCCTGGAGTGTACAGGGTGGGAGCAATCAGCCCCAGCATTTT. The gene calls are TRBV30 and TRBJ1-5, with D perhaps matching TRBD1 (6 bases). The CDR3 spans 15 residues. The germline CDR1 and CDR2 sequences are GTSNPN and SVGIG (reference sequence). Trimming removed 0 bases at V and 1 base at J, with 10 bases between.

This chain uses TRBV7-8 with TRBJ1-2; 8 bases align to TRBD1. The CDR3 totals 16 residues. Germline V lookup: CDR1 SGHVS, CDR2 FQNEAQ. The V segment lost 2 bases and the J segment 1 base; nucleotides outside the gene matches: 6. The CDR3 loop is CASSLLRDRINYGYTF. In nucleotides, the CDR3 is TGTGCCAGCAGCTTACTCCGGGACAGGATTAACTATGGCTACACCTTC.

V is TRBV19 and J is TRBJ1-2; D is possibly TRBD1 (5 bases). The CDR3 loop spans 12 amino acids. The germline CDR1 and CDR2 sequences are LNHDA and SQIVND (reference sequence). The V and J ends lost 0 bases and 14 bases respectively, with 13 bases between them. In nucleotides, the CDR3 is TGTGCCAGTAGTATAGATGCGTCCGGGGGGACCTTC. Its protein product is CASSIDASGGTF.

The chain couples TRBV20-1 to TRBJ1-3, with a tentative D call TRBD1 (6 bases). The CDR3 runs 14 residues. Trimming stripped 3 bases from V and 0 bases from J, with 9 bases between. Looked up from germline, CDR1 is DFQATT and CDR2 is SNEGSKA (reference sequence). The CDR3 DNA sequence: TGCAGTGCTAGTGTCAGGGGCTCTGGAAACACCATATATTTT. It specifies CSASVRGSGNTIYF.

CDR3 region: CASSERQIHSGNTIYF. CDR3 DNA: TGTGCCAGCAGTGAGAGACAGATCCACTCTGGAAACACCATATATTTT. V and J are TRBV28 and TRBJ1-3; TRBD1 might be the D (5 bases). V was pared by 5 bases and J by 0 bases, with 14 bases between. Germline CDR1 and CDR2: MDHEN and SYDVKM. There are 16 residues in the CDR3.

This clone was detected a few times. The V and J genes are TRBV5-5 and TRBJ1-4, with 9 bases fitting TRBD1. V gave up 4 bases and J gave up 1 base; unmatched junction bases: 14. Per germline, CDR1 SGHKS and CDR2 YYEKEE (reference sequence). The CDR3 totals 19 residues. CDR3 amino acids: CASSALLNRGQGTNEKLFF. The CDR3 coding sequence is TGTGCCAGCAGCGCGCTCCTCAACAGGGGGCAGGGAACTAATGAAAAACTGTTTTTT.

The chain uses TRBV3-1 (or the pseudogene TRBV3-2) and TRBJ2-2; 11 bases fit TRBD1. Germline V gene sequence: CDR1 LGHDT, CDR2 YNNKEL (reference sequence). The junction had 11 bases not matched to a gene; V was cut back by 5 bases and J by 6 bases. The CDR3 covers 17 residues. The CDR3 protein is CASSYDLRTGGPGELFF. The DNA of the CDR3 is TGTGCCAGCAGCTACGATCTTAGGACAGGGGGCCCCGGGGAGCTGTTTTTT.

The CDR3 nucleotides are TGTGCCAGCAGCGCTACTAGCGGGAGTACAACCCAGTACTTC. It translates to CASSATSGSTTQYF. The chain combines TRBV5-5 with TRBJ2-5, with 11 bases fitting TRBD2. Germline CDR1 reads SGHKS; CDR2 reads YYEKEE (reference sequence). The ends lost 4 bases at V and 8 bases at J; junction bases unmatched: 7. CDR3 length equals 14 residues.

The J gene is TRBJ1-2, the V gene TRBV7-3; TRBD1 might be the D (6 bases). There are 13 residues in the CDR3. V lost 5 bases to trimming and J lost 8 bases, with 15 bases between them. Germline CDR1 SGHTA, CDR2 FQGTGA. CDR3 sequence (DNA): TGTGCCAGCAGCCAAGCAGGGGATAAGGGCTACACCTTC. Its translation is CASSQAGDKGYTF.

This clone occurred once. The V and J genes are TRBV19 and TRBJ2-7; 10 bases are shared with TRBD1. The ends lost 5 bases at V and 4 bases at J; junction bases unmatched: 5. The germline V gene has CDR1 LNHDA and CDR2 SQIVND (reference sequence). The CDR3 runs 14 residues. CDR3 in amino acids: CASSGWDRGYEQYF. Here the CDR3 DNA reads TGTGCCAGTAGTGGATGGGACAGGGGTTACGAGCAGTACTTC.